The clone carrying this T cell receptor beta chain has ten or more counts. The antigen remains undetermined. This entry is derived from a study of T cell repertoires in cytomegalovirus infection. Study details: Selected CMV epitopes included recently identified HLA-C-restricted ones as well as well-studied HLA-B-restricted ones. Public signatures in TCR beta pointed to CMV infection and matching HLA type. Study outcomes and limitations: It was HLA-C-restricted CMV-specific TCR beta clonotypes that dominated the response ex vivo. Using cumulative public TCR beta family frequency, the authors identified those who carried CMV together with the relevant HLA.

TCRdb fed the reads into MiXCR, producing one record per CDR3 protein. Of over 40,000 distinct CDR3 sequences in the sample, about 19% were seen once. V dropped 0 bases and J dropped 2; count of bases not matched to a gene: 3. CDR3 length: 15 residues. Germline V gives CDR1 SEHNR, CDR2 FQNEAQ (reference sequence). The sequence came from a human donor in good health (CMV status not recorded). Some clones in this sample may be carry-over from other donors' samples. The source was CD8+ T cells from cultured PBMCs, collected from culture after CMV antigen stimulation. This sequence joins TRBV7-9 and TRBJ2-5, with 7 nucleotides matching TRBD1. This chain's CDR3 is CASSLAKGQQETQYF. The CDR3 DNA is TGTGCCAGCAGCTTAGCTAAGGGACAGCAAGAGACCCAGTACTTC.